The 11 T cell receptor beta chains below were found in one sample sequenced in a study of T-cell reconstitution after alpha-beta-depleted transplantation in children. The library targeted TCRbeta and was prepared with unique molecular identifiers. TCRdb called the PCR reads again in MiXCR, with one record for every CDR3 protein. This table holds around 440,000 distinct CDR3 sequences, 10% to 13% found once. The sample consisted of PBMCs, taken before TCRalphabeta/CD19-depleted stem cell transplant. The receptors stem from a child aged 2-15 years with inherited bone marrow failure, due to receive a stem cell transplant.

Ten or more counts support this clonotype. The CDR3 DNA sequence: TGTGCCAGCAGCCACCTGGGGATCGTTGCCGAGCAGTACTTC. The encoded protein is CASSHLGIVAEQYF. V usage is TRBV6-1 and J usage is TRBJ2-7; D call uncertain. The CDR3 is made up of 14 amino acids. Trimming took 6 bases from V and 6 from J, leaving 18 bases between them. Looked up from germline, CDR1 is MNHNS and CDR2 is SASEGT.

This clonotype was seen ten or more times. The genes are TRBV5-8 and TRBJ2-2, with D maybe TRBD2 (5 bases). This CDR3 has 16 residues. Trimming shortened V by 1 base and J by 3 bases, and 13 bases separated the two germline ends. Germline V gene data show CDR1 as SGHTS and CDR2 as YDEGEE. The CDR3 reads CASSLWWRADTGELFF. The CDR3 region has the DNA TGTGCCAGCAGCTTGTGGTGGCGGGCTGACACCGGGGAGCTGTTTTTT. Combining the CDR3 with reference TRBV5-8 and TRBJ2-2 gives the whole variable domain EAGVTQSPTHLIKTRGQQATLRCSPISGHTSVYWYQQALGLGLQFLLWYDEGEERNRGNFPPRFSGRQFPNYSSELNVNALELEDSALYLCASSLWWRADTGELFFGEGSRLTVL.

Comments on this clonotype: This could be a read error, since a much larger clone is one nucleotide away. V is TRBV28 and J is TRBJ2-7; 10 nucleotides agree with TRBD2. CDR1 and CDR2 from the germline V gene are MDHEN and SYDVKM. The CDR3 runs 16 residues. CDR3 nucleotide sequence: TGTGCCAGCAGTTTTGCAACTAGCGGGACCCCCTACGAGGAGTACTTC. This translates into CASSFATSGTPYEEYF.

On this clonotype: Possible read error: a much larger clone is one base away. V is TRBV6-2 or TRBV6-3 and J is TRBJ1-1, with TRBD1 matching 9 bases. The V gene end was trimmed by 6 bases and the J gene end by 10 bases; junction bases not matched to a gene: 15. This CDR3 contains 15 residues. Germline V gene data show CDR1 as MNHEY and CDR2 as SVGEGT. CDR3 nucleotides: TGTGCCAGCAGCCGACCGGGACAGGGCAAAAATGTAGCTTTCTTT. Protein: CASSRPGQGKNVAFF.

The chain carries TRBV28 and TRBJ1-2; 12 bases are a match to TRBD1. The germline V gene encodes CDR1 MDHEN and CDR2 SYDVKM. The CDR3 has 17 amino acids. The junction had 11 bases not matched to a gene; V was cut back by 5 bases and J by 4 bases. CDR3 coding DNA: TGTGCCAGCAGTCTACTAACCGGGACAGGGGGCCCCTATGGCTACACCTTC. Encoded protein: CASSLLTGTGGPYGYTF.

This clonotype showed up many times. The chain uses TRBV12-3 or TRBV12-4 and TRBJ1-1; no clear D. The CDR3 runs to 16 residues. V was pared by 3 bases and J by 4 bases, with 18 bases between. The CDR3 DNA follows: TGTGCCAGCAGTTTTGTAAGAGCAGTTCGTCCCACTGAAGCTTTCTTT. Translating it yields CASSFVRAVRPTEAFF.

This clonotype was detected a few times. This chain links TRBV18 with TRBJ1-6; D is unclear. V was trimmed by 4 bases and J by 9 bases, leaving 22 bases between them. CDR1 and CDR2 from the germline V gene are KGHSH and LQKENI. The CDR3 has 17 amino acids. CDR3 sequence reads: CASSLRTGPGVSSPLHF. CDR3 nucleotide sequence: TGTGCCAGCTCACTGAGGACGGGCCCGGGCGTCAGTTCACCCCTCCACTTT.

As regards this clonotype: With a much larger clone just one base away, this may be a read error. This chain links TRBV20-1 with TRBJ2-3, with 8 positions matching TRBD2. This CDR3 spans 13 amino acids. Per germline, CDR1 DFQATT and CDR2 SNEGSKA (reference sequence). CDR3 nucleotides: TGCAGTGCTAGAGAGGCAGCGGGAGATAGGCAGTATTTT. Its protein is CSAREAAGDRQYF.

At least ten counts were recorded for this clonotype. The V gene is TRBV9, the J gene TRBJ2-7; 10 nucleotides line up with TRBD2. The germline V gene encodes CDR1 SGDLS and CDR2 YYNGEE. V gave up 9 bases and J gave up 5 bases; unmatched junction bases: 8. The CDR3 totals 13 residues. The CDR3 region has the DNA TGTGCCACACGGGGGCTAGCGGGAGACGAGCAGTACTTC. Translating it yields CATRGLAGDEQYF.

The chain employs TRBV29-1 and TRBJ1-3, with D tentatively TRBD1 (6 bases). V lost 2 bases, J lost 3 bases, and 8 bases lay in between. Per germline, CDR1 SQVTM and CDR2 ANQGSEA. The CDR3 spans 13 residues. CDR3 protein: CSVEPGDGNTIYF. CDR3 in DNA: TGCAGCGTTGAACCAGGGGATGGAAACACCATATATTTT.

Note on this clonotype: A much larger clone sits a single nucleotide away, making a read error possible. This chain connects TRBV7-9 to TRBJ2-3; 8 nucleotides match TRBD2. Germline lookup yields CDR1 SEHNR and CDR2 FQNEAQ (reference sequence). This CDR3 is built from 15 residues. For the CDR3, the DNA is TGTGCCAGCAGCTACATGGGACTAGAATTAGATACGCATTATTTT. It yields the protein CASSYMGLELDTHYF.